This T cell receptor beta chain is from a study of CD8+ T cells in alopecia areata. RNA, once extracted, was reverse transcribed into cDNA for use as the sequencing template. Assay: immunoSEQ multiplex PCR; the TCRdb copy retains only in-frame clones and omits some. The sample holds some 170,000 clones, around 71% seen once. The ends were cut back, 3 bases at V and 12 bases at J, with 20 bases in the middle. CDR3 length: 14 residues. Germline lookup yields CDR1 MGHDK and CDR2 SYGVNS. Peripheral blood, together with lesional scalp punch biopsies, was collected from alopecia areata patients. The specimen comprised CD8+ T cells sorted from blood, sampled at week 0. The sequence was collected from a human donor with alopecia areata. The chain recombines TRBV25-1 with TRBJ2-5; D is perhaps TRBD2 (5 bases). The CDR3, as DNA: TGTGCCAGCAGTGATTTGGGCGGGTCAGCCGGGAAGTACTTC. Its translation is CASSDLGGSAGKYF.